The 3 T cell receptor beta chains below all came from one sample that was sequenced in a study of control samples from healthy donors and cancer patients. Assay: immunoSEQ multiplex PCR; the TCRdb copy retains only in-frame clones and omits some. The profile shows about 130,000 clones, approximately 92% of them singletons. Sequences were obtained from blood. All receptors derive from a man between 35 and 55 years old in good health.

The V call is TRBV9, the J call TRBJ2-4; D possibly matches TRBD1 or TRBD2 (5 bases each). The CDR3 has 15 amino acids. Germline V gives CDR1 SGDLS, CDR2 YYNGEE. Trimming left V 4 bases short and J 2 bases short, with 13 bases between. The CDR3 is CASSLGRQPKNIQYF. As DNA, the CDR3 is TGTGCCAGCAGCTTGGGACGTCAACCCAAAAACATTCAGTACTTC.

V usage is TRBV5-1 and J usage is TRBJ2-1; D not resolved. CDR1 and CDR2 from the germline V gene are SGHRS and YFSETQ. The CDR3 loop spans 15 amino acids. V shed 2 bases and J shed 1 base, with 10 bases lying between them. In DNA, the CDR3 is TGCGCCAGCAGCTTCAATTCCGGTTCCTACAATGAGCAGTTCTTC. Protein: CASSFNSGSYNEQFF.

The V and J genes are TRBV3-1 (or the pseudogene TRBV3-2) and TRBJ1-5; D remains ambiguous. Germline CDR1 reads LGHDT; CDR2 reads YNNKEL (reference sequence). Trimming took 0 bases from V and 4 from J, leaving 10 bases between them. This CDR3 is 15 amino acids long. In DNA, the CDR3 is TGTGCCAGCAGCCAAGACTCCAGAAGAAATCAGCCCCAGCATTTT. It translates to CASSQDSRRNQPQHF.